This T cell receptor (beta chain) is drawn from a study of cytomegalovirus exposure and HLA in healthy donors. Every donor was a healthy person donating bone marrow. About this clone: Its cognate antigen is unknown.

Amplification used 60 Vbeta primers and 13 Jbeta primers. Some clones are missing from TCRdb's copy, which holds only in-frame ones; the method was immunoSEQ multiplex PCR. The data show 180,000 or so clones, with around 76% seen just once and 2% to 2.5% held by the top ten. Germline trimming cut 4 bases from V and 4 bases from J; bases unmatched to any gene: 8. CDR1 is SGHNT and CDR2 is YYREEE in the germline V gene (reference sequence). The CDR3 is 16 amino acids. Findings of the study overall: The classifier reportedly diagnosed cytomegalovirus status with high sensitivity and specificity. Later on, a genetic analysis was performed. It linked a missense variant in DCLRE1C with V- and J-gene trimming of TCR beta.

The rearrangement uses TRBV5-4 and TRBJ1-3; 10 nucleotides match TRBD1. The sequencing input was PBMCs. This TCR derives from a woman in her 30s in good health and CMV-seropositive. The CDR3 loop reads CASSLRTGGSGNTIYF. The CDR3, as DNA: TGTGCCAGCAGCCTGCGGACAGGGGGTTCGGGAAACACCATATATTTT.